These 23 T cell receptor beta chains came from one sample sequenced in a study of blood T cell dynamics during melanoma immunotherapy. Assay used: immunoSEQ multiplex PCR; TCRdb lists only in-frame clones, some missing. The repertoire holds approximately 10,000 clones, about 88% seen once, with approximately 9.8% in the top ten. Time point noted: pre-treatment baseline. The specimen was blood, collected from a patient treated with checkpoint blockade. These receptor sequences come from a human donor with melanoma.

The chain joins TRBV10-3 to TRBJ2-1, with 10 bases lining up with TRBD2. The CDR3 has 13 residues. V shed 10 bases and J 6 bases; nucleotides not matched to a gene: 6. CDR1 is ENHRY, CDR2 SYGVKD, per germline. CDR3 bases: TGTGCCACCCTAGCGGGAGAGGGCAATGAGCAGTTCTTC. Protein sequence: CATLAGEGNEQFF.

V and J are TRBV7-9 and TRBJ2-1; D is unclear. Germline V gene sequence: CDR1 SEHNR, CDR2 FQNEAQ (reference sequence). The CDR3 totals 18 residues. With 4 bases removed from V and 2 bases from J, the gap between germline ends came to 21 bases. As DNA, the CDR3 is TGTGCCAGCAGCTCACACTCCCAGATGACAATAACCTACAATGAGCAGTTCTTC. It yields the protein CASSSHSQMTITYNEQFF.

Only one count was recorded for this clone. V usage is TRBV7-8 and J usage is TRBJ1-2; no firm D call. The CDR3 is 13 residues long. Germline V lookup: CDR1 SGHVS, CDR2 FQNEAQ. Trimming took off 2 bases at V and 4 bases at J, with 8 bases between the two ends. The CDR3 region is CASSLTNSYGYTF. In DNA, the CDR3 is TGTGCCAGCAGCTTAACAAATAGCTATGGCTACACCTTC. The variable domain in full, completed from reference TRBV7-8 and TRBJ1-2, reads GAGVSQSPRYKVAKRGQDVALRCDPISGHVSLFWYQQALGQGPEFLTYFQNEAQLDKSGLPSDRFFAERPEGSVSTLKIQRTQQEDSAVYLCASSLTNSYGYTFGSGTRLTVV.

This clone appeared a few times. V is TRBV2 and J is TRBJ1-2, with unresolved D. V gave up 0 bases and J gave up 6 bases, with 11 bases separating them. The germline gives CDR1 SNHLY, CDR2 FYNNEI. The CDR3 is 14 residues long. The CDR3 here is CASSEASGIDGYTF. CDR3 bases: TGTGCCAGCAGTGAAGCTTCAGGAATAGATGGCTACACCTTC.

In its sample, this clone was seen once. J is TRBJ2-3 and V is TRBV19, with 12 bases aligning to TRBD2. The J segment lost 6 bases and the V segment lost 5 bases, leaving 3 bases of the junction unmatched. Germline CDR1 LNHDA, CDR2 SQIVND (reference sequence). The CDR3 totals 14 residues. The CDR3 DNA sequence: TGTGCCAGTAGTGGGGGACTAGCGGGCGATACGCAGTATTTT. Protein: CASSGGLAGDTQYF.

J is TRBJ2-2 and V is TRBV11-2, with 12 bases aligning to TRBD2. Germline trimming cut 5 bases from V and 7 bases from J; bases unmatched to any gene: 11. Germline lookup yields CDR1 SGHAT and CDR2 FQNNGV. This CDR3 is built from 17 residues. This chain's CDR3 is CASSNGLAGGLSGELFF. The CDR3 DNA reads TGTGCCAGCAGCAACGGTCTAGCGGGGGGGCTTAGCGGGGAGCTGTTTTTT.

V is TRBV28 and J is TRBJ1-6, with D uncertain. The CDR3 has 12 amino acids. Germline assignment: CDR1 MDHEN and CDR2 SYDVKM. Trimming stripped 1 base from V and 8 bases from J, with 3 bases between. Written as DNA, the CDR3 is TGTGCCAGCAGTTTATCAGATTCACCCCTCCACTTT. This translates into CASSLSDSPLHF.

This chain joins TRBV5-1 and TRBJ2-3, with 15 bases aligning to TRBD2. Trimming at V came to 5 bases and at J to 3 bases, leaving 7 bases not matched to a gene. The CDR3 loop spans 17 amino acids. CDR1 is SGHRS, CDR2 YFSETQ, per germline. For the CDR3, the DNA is TGCGCCAGCAGTCTCGGACTAGCGGGAGGGTGGACAGATACGCAGTATTTT. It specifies CASSLGLAGGWTDTQYF.

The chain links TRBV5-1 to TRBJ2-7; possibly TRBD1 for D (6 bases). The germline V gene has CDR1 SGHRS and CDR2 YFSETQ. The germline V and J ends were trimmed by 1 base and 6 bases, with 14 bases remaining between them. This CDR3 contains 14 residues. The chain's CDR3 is CASSLTGPAREQYF. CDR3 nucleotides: TGCGCCAGCAGCTTGACAGGGCCTGCGCGCGAGCAGTACTTC.

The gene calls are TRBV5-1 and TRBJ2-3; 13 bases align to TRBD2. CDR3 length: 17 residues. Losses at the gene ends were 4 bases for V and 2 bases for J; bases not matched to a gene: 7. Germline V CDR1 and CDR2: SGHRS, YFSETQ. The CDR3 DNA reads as TGCGCCAGCAGCGCCGGACTAGCGGGAGCCTTCACAGATACGCAGTATTTT. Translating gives CASSAGLAGAFTDTQYF.

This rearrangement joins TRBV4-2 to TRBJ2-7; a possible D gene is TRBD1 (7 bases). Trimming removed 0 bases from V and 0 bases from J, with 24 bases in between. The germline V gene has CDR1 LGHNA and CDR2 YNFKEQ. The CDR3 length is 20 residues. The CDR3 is CASSQEAAGGGSTSSYEQYF. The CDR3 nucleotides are TGTGCCAGCAGCCAAGAAGCGGCAGGGGGAGGATCTACTAGCTCCTACGAGCAGTACTTC.

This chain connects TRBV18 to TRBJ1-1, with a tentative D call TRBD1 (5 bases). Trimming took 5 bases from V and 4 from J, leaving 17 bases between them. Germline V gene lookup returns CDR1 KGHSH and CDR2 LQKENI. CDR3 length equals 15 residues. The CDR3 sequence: CASSIQGVVGTEAFF. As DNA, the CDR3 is TGTGCCAGCTCAATTCAGGGAGTCGTAGGCACTGAAGCTTTCTTT.

CDR3 amino acids: CASSPQGVATGELFF. In nucleotides, the CDR3 is TGTGCCAGCAGTCCTCAGGGGGTCGCAACCGGGGAGCTGTTTTTT. The chain links TRBV6-5 to TRBJ2-2; 7 positions agree with TRBD1. This CDR3 spans 15 amino acids. Germline lookup yields CDR1 MNHEY and CDR2 SVGAGI. V gave up 5 bases and J gave up 5 bases; unmatched junction bases: 8.

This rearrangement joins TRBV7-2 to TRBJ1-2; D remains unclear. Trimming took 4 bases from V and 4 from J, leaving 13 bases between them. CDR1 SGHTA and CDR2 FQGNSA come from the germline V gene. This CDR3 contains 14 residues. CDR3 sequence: CASSSMKGGYGYTF. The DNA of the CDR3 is TGTGCCAGCAGCTCGATGAAGGGAGGCTATGGCTACACCTTC.

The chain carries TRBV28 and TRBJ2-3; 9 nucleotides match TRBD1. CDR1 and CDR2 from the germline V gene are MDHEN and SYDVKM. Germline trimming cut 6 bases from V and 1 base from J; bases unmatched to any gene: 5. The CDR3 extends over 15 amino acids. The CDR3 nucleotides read TGTGCCAGCAGGCTGGGACAGGGCCGCACAGATACGCAGTATTTT. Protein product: CASRLGQGRTDTQYF.

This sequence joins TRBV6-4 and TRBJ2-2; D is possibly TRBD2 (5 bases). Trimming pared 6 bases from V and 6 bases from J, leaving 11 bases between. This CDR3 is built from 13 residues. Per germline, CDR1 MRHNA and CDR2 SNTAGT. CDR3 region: CASSEGFSGELFF. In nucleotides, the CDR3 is TGTGCCAGCAGCGAGGGATTTTCCGGGGAGCTGTTTTTT.

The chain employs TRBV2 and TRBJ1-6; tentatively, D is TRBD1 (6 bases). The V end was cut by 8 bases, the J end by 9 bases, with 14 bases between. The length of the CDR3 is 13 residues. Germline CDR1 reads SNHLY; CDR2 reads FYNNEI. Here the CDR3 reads CASHREAGSPLHF. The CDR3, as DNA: TGTGCCAGCCACAGGGAAGCGGGTTCACCCCTCCACTTT.

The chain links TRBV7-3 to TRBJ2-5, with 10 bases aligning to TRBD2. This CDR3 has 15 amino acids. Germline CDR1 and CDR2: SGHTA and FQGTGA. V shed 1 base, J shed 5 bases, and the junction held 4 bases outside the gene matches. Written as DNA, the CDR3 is TGTGCCAGCAGCTTAAGTAGCGGGGGGACCGAGACCCAGTACTTC. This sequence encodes CASSLSSGGTETQYF.

CDR3 sequence (DNA): TGTGCCAGCTCACCACCTTGGTCTCTCCCTTTGAACACTGAAGCTTTCTTT. It encodes CASSPPWSLPLNTEAFF. The rearrangement links TRBV18 to TRBJ1-1; D not resolved. The CDR3 runs 17 residues. V shed 0 bases and J shed 0 bases, with 14 bases lying between them. The germline V gene encodes CDR1 KGHSH and CDR2 LQKENI. Filled out from reference TRBV18 and TRBJ1-1, the complete variable domain reads NAGVMQNPRHLVRRRGQEARLRCSPMKGHSHVYWYRQLPEEGLKFMVYLQKENIIDESGMPKERFSAEFPKEGPSILRIQQVVRGDSAAYFCASSPPWSLPLNTEAFFGQGTRLTVV.

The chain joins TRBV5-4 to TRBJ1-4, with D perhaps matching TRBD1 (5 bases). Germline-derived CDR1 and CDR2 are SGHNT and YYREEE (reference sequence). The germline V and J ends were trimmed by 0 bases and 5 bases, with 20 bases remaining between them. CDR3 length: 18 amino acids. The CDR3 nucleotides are TGTGCCAGCAGCTTGGCTGGGGCAGGGCAAACTCAAAATGAAAAACTGTTTTTT. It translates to CASSLAGAGQTQNEKLFF.

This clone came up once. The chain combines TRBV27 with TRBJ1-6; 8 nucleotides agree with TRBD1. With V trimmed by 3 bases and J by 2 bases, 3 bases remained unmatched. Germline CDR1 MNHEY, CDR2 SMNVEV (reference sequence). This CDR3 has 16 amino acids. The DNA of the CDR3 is TGTGCCAGCAGTTTCACAGGGGGGACCTATAATTCACCCCTCCACTTT. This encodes CASSFTGGTYNSPLHF.

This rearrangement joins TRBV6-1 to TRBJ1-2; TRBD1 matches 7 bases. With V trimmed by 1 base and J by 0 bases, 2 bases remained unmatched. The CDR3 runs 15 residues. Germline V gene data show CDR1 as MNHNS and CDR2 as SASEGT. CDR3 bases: TGTGCCAGCAGTGAAGGGACAGGCTCTAACTATGGCTACACCTTC. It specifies CASSEGTGSNYGYTF.

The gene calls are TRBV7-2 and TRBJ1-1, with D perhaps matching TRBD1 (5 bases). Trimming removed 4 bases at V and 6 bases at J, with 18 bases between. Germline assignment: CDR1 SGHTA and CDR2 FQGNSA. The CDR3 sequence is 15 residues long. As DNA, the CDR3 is TGTGCCAGCAGCTCCGAGCTGGTCTCGGGGGCTGAAGCTTTCTTT. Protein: CASSSELVSGAEAFF. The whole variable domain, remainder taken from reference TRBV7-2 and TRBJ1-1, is GAGVSQSPSNKVTEKGKDVELRCDPISGHTALYWYRQSLGQGLEFLIYFQGNSAPDKSGLPSDRFSAERTGGSVSTLTIQRTQQEDSAVYLCASSSELVSGAEAFFGQGTRLTVV.